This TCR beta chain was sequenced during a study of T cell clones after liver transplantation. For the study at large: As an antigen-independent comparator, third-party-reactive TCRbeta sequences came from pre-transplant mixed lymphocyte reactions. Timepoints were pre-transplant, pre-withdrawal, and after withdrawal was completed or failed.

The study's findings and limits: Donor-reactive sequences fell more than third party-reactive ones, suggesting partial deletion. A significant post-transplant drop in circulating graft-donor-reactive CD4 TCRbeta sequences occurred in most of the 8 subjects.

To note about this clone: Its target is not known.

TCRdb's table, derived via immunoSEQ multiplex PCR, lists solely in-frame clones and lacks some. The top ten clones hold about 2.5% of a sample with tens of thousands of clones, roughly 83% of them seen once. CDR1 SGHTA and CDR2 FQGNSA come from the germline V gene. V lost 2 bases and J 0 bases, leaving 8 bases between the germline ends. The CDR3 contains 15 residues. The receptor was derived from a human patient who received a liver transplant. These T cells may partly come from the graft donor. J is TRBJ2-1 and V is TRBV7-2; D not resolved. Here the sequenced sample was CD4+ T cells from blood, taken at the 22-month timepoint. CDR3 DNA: TGTGCCAGCAGCTTAATGTTCAGCTCCTACAATGAGCAGTTCTTC. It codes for CASSLMFSSYNEQFF.